The next 4 T cell receptor beta chains were all read from a single sample in a study of PD-L1 blockade in urothelial cancer. TCRdb keeps only in-frame clones here, not all; method: immunoSEQ multiplex PCR. The sample has 30,000 to 40,000 clones, 35% to 40% seen once. Here the sequenced sample was tumor tissue, taken before atezolizumab (anti-PD-L1) treatment. These receptor sequences come from a man aged 55 to 70 with urothelial cancer.

This clone occurred a few times. V and J are TRBV9 and TRBJ1-6, with TRBD1 matching 10 bases. Germline CDR1 and CDR2: SGDLS and YYNGEE. The CDR3 has 16 residues. Trimming took 2 bases from V and 9 from J; bases not matched to a gene: 8. The CDR3 DNA sequence: TGTGCCAGCAGCGTCGGCCTAGGGACAGGGGTTTCACCCCTCCACTTT. This encodes CASSVGLGTGVSPLHF.

The V call is TRBV19, the J call TRBJ2-5, with no clear D. V was clipped by 8 bases and J by 1 base, with 20 bases between them. The CDR3 totals 16 residues. Germline assignment: CDR1 LNHDA and CDR2 SQIVND (reference sequence). CDR3 residues: CASSRPQDLLQETQYF. The DNA of the CDR3 is TGTGCCAGTTCGAGGCCACAAGACCTCCTCCAAGAGACCCAGTACTTC. The full variable domain, with the rest looked up from reference TRBV19 and TRBJ2-5, is DGGITQSPKYLFRKEGQNVTLSCEQNLNHDAMYWYRQDPGQGLRLIYYSQIVNDFQKGDIAEGYSVSREKKESFPLTVTSAQKNPTAFYLCASSRPQDLLQETQYFGPGTRLLVL.

CDR3 in amino acids: CASSLTGRKETQYF. The CDR3 coding sequence is TGTGCCAGCAGCCTCACGGGACGGAAAGAGACCCAGTACTTC. The V call is TRBV14, the J call TRBJ2-5, with D tentatively TRBD1 or TRBD2 (5 bases each). Germline CDR1 is SGHDN and CDR2 is FVKESK. V shed 4 bases and J shed 3 bases, with 12 bases lying between them. The CDR3 is made up of 14 amino acids.

The V gene is TRBV6-8, the J gene TRBJ2-2; 7 nucleotides align to TRBD1. Germline assignment: CDR1 MNHGY and CDR2 SAAAGT. The V and J ends lost 5 bases and 0 bases, in that order; junction bases with no gene match: 15. CDR3 length: 19 residues. CDR3 in amino acids: CASSRRAEYRGPNTGELFF. The CDR3 nucleotides are TGTGCCAGCAGTCGCCGAGCCGAATACAGGGGACCGAACACCGGGGAGCTGTTTTTT.